This record looks at one T cell receptor (beta chain) sequence and its context. Sequenced by immunoSEQ multiplex PCR; TCRdb stores in-frame clones only, minus some. Found here are roughly 160,000 clones, more than 75% of them singletons; the top ten hold about 9.4%. The sample belongs to a study of blood T cell repertoires in COVID-19. Source material: peripheral blood. The TCR comes from a woman aged 65 to 85 with COVID-19, enrolled during active disease.

DNA of the CDR3: TGTGCCAGCAGTGAAGTAGTCCAAGAGACCCAGTACTTC. Amino acid sequence: CASSEVVQETQYF. The chain has TRBV6-1 and TRBJ2-5; no definite D call. V was cut by 1 base and J by 1 base, with 4 bases left in between. This CDR3 is 13 amino acids long. The germline gives CDR1 MNHNS, CDR2 SASEGT.